This T cell receptor beta chain came from a study of T cell responses to AZD1222 COVID-19 vaccine. Study-wide results and caveats: CD4 TCRs associated with vaccination spanned spike, dominating at 160-218 and 743-854. The breadth and depth of Spike-specific TCRs increased once two AZD1222 doses had been given.

About this clone: Antigen: not known.

Assay used: immunoSEQ multiplex PCR; TCRdb lists only in-frame clones, some missing. The sample consists of approximately 150,000 clones, roughly 90% of them appearing once. The V end lost 2 bases, the J end lost 0 bases, and 8 bases lay between the germline ends. Germline CDR1 reads SGHRS; CDR2 reads YFSETQ. This CDR3 spans 14 amino acids. The receptor was isolated from an adult in good health. The material sequenced was peripheral blood, taken on day 0 of AZD1222 vaccination. This rearrangement joins TRBV5-1 to TRBJ1-1; weak D call: TRBD1 (5 bases). CDR3 sequence: CASSFSTVNTEAFF. Written as DNA, the CDR3 is TGCGCCAGCAGCTTCTCGACAGTGAACACTGAAGCTTTCTTT.